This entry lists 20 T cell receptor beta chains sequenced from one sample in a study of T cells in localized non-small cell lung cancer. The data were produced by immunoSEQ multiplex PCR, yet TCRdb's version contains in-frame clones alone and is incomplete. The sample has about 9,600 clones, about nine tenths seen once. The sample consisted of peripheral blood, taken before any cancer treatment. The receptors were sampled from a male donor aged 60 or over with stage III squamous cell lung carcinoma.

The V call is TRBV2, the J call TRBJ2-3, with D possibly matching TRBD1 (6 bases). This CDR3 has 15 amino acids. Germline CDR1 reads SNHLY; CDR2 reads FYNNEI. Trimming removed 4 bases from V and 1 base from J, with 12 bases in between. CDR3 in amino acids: CASSAAGEGTDTQYF. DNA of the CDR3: TGTGCCAGCAGTGCGGCAGGGGAAGGCACAGATACGCAGTATTTT.

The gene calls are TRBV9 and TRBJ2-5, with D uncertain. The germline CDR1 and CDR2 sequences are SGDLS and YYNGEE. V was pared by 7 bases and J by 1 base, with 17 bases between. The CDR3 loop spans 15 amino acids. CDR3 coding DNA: TGTGCCAGCTCCGATCACTCGAACGGCCAAGAGACCCAGTACTTC. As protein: CASSDHSNGQETQYF.

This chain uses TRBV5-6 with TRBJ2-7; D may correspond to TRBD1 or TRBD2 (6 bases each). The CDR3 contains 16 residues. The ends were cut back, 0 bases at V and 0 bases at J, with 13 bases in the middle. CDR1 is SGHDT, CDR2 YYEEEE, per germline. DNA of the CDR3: TGTGCCAGCAGCTTGGCAGGAGGGGGAGTCTCCTACGAGCAGTACTTC. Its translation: CASSLAGGGVSYEQYF. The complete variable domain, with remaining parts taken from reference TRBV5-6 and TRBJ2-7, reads DAGVTQSPTHLIKTRGQQVTLRCSPKSGHDTVSWYQQALGQGPQFIFQYYEEEERQRGNFPDRFSGHQFPNYSSELNVNALLLGDSALYLCASSLAGGGVSYEQYFGPGTRLTVT.

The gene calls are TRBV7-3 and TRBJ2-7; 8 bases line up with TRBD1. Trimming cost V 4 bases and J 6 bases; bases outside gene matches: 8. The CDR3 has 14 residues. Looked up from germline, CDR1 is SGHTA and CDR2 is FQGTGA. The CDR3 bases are TGTGCCAGCAGCTATGGGGACAGGTCAGGCGAGCAGTACTTC. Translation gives CASSYGDRSGEQYF.

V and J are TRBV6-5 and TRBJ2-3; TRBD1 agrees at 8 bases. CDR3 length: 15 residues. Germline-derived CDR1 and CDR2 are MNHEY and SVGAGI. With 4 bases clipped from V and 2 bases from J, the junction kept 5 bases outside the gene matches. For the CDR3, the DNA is TGTGCCAGCAGTTCCCCGGACAGGGTCACAGATACGCAGTATTTT. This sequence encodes CASSSPDRVTDTQYF.

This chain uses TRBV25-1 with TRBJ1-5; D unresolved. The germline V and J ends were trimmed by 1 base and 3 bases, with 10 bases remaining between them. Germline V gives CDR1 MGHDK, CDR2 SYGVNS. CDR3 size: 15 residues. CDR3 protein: CASSESGIYNQPQHF. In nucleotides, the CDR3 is TGTGCCAGCAGTGAATCCGGGATTTACAATCAGCCCCAGCATTTT.

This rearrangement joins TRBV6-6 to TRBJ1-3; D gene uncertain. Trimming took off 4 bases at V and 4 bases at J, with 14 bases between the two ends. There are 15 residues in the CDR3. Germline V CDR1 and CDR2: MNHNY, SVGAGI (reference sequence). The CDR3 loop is CASSSPVSSGNTIYF. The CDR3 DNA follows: TGTGCCAGCAGTTCCCCTGTTAGTTCAGGAAACACCATATATTTT.

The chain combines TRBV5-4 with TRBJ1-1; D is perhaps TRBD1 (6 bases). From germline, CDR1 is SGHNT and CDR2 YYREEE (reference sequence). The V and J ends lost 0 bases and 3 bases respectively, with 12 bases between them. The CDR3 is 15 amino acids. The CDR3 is CASSLVGRGYTEAFF. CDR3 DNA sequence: TGTGCCAGCAGCTTGGTCGGCAGGGGCTACACTGAAGCTTTCTTT.

CDR3 in DNA: TGTGCCATCAGGCCCTACCCGGGGTCCAACACTGAAGCTTTCTTT. Its protein product is CAIRPYPGSNTEAFF. The gene calls are TRBV10-3 and TRBJ1-1, with D unclear. V was clipped by 6 bases and J by 2 bases, with 16 bases between them. The CDR3 runs 15 residues. In germline, CDR1 is ENHRY, CDR2 SYGVKD.

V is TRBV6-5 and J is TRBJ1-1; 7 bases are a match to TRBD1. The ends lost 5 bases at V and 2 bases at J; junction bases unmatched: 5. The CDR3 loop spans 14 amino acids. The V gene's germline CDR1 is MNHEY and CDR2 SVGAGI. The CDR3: CASSRDSGNTEAFF. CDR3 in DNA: TGTGCCAGCAGTAGGGACAGTGGCAACACTGAAGCTTTCTTT.

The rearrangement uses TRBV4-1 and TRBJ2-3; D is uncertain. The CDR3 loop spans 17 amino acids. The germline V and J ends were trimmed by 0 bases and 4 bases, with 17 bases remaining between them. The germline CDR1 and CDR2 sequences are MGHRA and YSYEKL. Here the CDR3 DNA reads TGCGCCAGCAGCCAAGATAAAAAACTCGTCACGGCAGATACGCAGTATTTT. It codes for CASSQDKKLVTADTQYF.

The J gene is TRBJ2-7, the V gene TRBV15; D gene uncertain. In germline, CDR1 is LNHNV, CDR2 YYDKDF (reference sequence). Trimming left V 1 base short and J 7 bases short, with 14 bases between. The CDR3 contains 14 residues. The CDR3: CATSRGGRAWEQYF. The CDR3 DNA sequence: TGTGCCACCAGCAGAGGCGGAAGGGCCTGGGAGCAGTACTTC.

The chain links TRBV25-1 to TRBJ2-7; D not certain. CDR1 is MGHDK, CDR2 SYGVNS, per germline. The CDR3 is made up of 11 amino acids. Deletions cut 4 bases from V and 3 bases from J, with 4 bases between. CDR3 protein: CASSAFYEQYF. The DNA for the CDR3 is TGTGCCAGCAGTGCGTTCTACGAGCAGTACTTC.

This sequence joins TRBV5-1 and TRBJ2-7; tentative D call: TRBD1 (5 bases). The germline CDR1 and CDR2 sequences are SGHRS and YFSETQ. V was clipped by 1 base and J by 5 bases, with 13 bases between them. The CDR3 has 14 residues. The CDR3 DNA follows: TGCGCCAGCAGCTTGAGGGGCAGTAGCCACGAGCAGTACTTC. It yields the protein CASSLRGSSHEQYF.

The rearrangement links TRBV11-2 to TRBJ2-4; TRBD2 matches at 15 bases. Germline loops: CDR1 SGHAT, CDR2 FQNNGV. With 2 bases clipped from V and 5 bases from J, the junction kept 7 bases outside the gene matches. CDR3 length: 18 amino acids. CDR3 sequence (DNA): TGTGCCAGCAGCTTATGGGGACTAGCGGGGGGCCTAGAAAACATTCAGTACTTC. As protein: CASSLWGLAGGLENIQYF.

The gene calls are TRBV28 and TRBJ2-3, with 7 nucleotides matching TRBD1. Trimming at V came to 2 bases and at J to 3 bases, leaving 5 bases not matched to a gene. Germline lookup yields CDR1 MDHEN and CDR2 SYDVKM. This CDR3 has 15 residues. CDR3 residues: CASSLTGDRTDTQYF. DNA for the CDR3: TGTGCCAGCAGTTTAACAGGGGATCGGACAGATACGCAGTATTTT.

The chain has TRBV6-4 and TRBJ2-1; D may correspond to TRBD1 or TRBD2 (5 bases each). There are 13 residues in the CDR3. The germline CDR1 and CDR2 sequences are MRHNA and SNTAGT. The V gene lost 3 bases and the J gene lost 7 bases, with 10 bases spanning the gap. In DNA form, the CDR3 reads TGTGCCAGCAGTGAAGTTGAGGGGAATGAGCAGTTCTTC. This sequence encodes CASSEVEGNEQFF.

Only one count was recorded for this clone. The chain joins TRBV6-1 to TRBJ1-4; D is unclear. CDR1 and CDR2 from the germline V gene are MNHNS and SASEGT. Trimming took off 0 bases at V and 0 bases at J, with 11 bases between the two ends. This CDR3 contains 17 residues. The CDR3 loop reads CASSEADLFATNEKLFF. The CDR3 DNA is TGTGCCAGCAGTGAAGCGGACCTTTTTGCAACTAATGAAAAACTGTTTTTT.

The CDR3 region has the DNA TGTGCCAGCAGCCGGGACAGGGGCCAAGAGACCCAGTACTTC. Protein sequence: CASSRDRGQETQYF. The chain links TRBV7-2 to TRBJ2-5; 10 bases map to TRBD1. The CDR3 totals 14 residues. After removal of 5 bases from V and 1 base from J, the junction contained 1 base not matched to a gene. Germline lookup yields CDR1 SGHTA and CDR2 FQGNSA. The full variable domain, with the rest looked up from reference TRBV7-2 and TRBJ2-5, is GAGVSQSPSNKVTEKGKDVELRCDPISGHTALYWYRQSLGQGLEFLIYFQGNSAPDKSGLPSDRFSAERTGGSVSTLTIQRTQQEDSAVYLCASSRDRGQETQYFGPGTRLLVL.

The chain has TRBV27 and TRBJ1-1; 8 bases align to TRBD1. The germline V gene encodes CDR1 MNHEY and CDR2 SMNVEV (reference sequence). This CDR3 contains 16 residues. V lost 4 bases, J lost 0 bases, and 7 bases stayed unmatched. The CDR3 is CASSWGRGLLNTEAFF. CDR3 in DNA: TGTGCCAGCAGTTGGGGCAGGGGGCTGTTGAACACTGAAGCTTTCTTT.